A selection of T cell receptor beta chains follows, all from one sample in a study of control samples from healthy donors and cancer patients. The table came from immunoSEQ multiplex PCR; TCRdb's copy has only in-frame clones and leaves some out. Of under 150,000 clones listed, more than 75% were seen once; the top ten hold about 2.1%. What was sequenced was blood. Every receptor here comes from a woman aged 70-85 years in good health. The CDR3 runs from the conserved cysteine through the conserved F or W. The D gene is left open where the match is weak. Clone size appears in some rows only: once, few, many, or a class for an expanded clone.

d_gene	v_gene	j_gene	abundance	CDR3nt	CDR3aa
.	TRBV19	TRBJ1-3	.	TGTGCCAGTTTCGACAGGAGTCTTGGAAACACCATATATTTT	CASFDRSLGNTIYF
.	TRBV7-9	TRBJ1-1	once	TGTGCCAGCAGCCCCCGGGGTCGGTCAGCGTCGAACACTGAAGCTTTCTTT	CASSPRGRSASNTEAFF
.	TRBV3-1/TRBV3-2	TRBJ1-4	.	TGTGCCAGCAGCCTCCCCGGGATAACTAATGAAAAACTGTTTTTT	CASSLPGITNEKLFF
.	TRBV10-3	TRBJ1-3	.	TGTGCCATCAGCCCCGGGAGCTCTGGAAACACCATATATTTT	CAISPGSSGNTIYF
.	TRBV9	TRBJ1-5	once	TGTGCCAGCAGCGCCACAGGATCACTTAGCAATCAGCCCCAGCATTTT	CASSATGSLSNQPQHF
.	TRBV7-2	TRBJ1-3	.	TGTGCCAGCAGCCCACAGAGTGGGGGGGCCTCTGGAAACACCATATATTTT	CASSPQSGGASGNTIYF
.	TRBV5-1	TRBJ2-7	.	TGCGCCAGCAGCGCCTCGGACAGAGGCTACGAGCAGTACTTC	CASSASDRGYEQYF
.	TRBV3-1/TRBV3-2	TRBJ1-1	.	TGTGCCAGCAGCCAATCAGGAGGGGATAACACTGAAGCTTTCTTT	CASSQSGGDNTEAFF
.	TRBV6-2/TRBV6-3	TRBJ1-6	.	TGTGCCAGCAGTTACGTTTCGCCAGGGGATAATTCACCCCTCCACTTT	CASSYVSPGDNSPLHF
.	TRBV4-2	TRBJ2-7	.	TGTGCCAGCAGCCAAGATCTTCCCGGGAACTCCTACGAGCAGTACTTC	CASSQDLPGNSYEQYF
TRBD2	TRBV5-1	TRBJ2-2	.	TGCGCCAGCAGCTTGGGACTAGCGGGGGAAACCGGGGAGCTGTTTTTT	CASSLGLAGETGELFF
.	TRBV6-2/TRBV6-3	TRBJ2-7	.	TGTGCCAGCAGTACTGGGGGGGGGCGGTACGAGCAGTACTTC	CASSTGGGRYEQYF
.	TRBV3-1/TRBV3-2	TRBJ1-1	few	TGTGCCAGCAGCCAATCCCAGGCGCGGAACACTGAAGCTTTCTTT	CASSQSQARNTEAFF
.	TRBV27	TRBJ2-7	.	TGTGCCAGCAGGATGGACACCTCCTACGAGCAGTACTTC	CASRMDTSYEQYF
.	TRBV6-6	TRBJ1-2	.	TGTGCCAGCTCCGAACTCTATGGCTACACCTTC	CASSELYGYTF
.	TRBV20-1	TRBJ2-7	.	TGCAGTGCTAGTAGTGTAGAAAACTACGAGCAGTACTTC	CSASSVENYEQYF
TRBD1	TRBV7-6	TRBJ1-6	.	TGTGCCAGCAGCTTAGCGCTAACAGGGGGAGCCCTCCACTTT	CASSLALTGGALHF
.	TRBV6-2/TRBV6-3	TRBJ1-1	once	TGTGCCAGCAGACCTGGTTTAGGACGGCAGACTGAAGCTTTCTTT	CASRPGLGRQTEAFF
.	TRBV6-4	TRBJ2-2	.	TGTGCCAGCAGCAAGGACCAATCGGGCACCGGGGAGCTGTTTTTT	CASSKDQSGTGELFF
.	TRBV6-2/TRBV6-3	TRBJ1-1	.	TGTGCCAGCAGTTACGCGGCCACGTCCGGGAGGGCTTTCTTT	CASSYAATSGRAFF
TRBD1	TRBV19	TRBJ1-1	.	TGTGCCAGTAGCCGCCGGACAGGCACTGAAGCTTTCTTT	CASSRRTGTEAFF
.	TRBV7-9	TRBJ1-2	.	TGTGCCAGCAGCTTAGATTCAGGCCTCCGAGGCTACACCTTC	CASSLDSGLRGYTF
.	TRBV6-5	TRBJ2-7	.	TGTGCCAGCAGTTCCCGATTGGGGGCTGAGCACTTC	CASSSRLGAEHF
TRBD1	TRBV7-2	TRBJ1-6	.	TGTGCCAGCAGCTTAGGGGGACAGGGCGGATCACCCCTCCACTTT	CASSLGGQGGSPLHF
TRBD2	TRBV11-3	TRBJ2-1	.	TGTGCCAGCAGTCCCGCGGGGGGGAATGAGCAGTTCTTC	CASSPAGGNEQFF
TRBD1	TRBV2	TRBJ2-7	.	TGTGCCAGCATTGGGACAGGGTCCTACGAGCAGTACTTC	CASIGTGSYEQYF
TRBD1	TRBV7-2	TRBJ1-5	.	TGTGCCAGCAGCTCTTCAGGGGGCCCCAATCAGCCCCAGCATTTT	CASSSSGGPNQPQHF